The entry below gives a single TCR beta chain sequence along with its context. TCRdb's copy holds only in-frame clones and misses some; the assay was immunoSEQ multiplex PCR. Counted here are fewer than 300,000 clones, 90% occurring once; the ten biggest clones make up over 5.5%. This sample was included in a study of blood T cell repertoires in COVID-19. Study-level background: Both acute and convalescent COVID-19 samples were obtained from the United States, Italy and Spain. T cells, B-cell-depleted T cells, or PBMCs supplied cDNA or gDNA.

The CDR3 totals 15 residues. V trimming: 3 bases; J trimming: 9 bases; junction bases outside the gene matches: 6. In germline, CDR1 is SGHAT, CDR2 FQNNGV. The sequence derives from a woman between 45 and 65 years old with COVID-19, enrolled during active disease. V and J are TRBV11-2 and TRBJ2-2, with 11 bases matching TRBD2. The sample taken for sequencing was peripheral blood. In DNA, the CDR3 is TGTGCCAGCAGCTTTCCGGGACTAGCGGTGAGGGAGCTGTTTTTT. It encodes CASSFPGLAVRELFF. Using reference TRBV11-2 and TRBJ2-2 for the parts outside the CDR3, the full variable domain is EAGVAQSPRYKIIEKRQSVAFWCNPISGHATLYWYQQILGQGPKLLIQFQNNGVVDDSQLPKDRFSAERLKGVDSTLKIQPAKLEDSAVYLCASSFPGLAVRELFFGEGSRLTVL.